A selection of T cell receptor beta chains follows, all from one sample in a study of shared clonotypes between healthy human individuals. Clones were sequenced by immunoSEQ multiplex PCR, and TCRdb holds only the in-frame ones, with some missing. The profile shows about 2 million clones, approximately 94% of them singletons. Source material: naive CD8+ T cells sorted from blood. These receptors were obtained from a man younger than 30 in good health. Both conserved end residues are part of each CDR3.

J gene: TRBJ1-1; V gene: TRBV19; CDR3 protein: CASSIGQTTEAFF
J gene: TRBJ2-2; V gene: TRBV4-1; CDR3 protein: CASSPPLTSGSRTGELFF
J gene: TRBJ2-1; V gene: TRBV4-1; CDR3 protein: CASSPRPKGAYNEQFF
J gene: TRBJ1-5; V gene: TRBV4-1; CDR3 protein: CASSQAGVFNQPQHF
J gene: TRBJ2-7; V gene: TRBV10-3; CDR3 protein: CAISDLDSYYEQYF
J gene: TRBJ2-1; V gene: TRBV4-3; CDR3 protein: CASSQDRLADYNEQFF
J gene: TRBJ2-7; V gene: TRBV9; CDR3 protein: CASSVGDYSYEQYF
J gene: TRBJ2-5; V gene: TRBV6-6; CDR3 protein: CASSYSWYQETQYF
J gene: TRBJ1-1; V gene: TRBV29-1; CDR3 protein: CSGVEGYGAFF
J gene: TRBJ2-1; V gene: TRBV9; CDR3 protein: CASSVEPTAYNEQFF
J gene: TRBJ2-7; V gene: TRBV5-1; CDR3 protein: CASSLVGRGNEQYF
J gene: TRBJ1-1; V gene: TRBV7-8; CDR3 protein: CASSQEMAGGLLGTEAFF
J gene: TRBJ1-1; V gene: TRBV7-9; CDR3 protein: CASSGGGYAEAFF
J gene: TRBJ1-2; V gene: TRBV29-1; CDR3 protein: CSVEAPGLSYGYTF
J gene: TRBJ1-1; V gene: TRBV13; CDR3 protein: CASSENTEAFF
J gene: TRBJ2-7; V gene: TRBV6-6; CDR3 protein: CASSYLSGGGNEQYF
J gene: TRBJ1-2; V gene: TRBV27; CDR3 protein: CATKPEGTGRYGYTF
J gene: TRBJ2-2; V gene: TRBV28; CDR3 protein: CASSFQGANGELFF
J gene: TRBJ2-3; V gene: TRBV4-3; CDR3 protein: CASSQDHGGGSNTDTQYF
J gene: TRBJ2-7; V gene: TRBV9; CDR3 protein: CASSAFGVGAGGEQYF
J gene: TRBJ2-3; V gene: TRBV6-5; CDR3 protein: CASSYSAGERTDTQYF
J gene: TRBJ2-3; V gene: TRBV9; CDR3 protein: CASSAQVPDTQYF
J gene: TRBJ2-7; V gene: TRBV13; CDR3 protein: CASNKDSSYEQYF
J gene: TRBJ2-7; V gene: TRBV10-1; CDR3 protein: CASSPSAGLEQYF
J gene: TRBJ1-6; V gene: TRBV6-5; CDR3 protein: CASSYGGWNSPLHF
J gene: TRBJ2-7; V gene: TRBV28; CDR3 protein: CASSLAQGIDSEQYF